These 32 T cell receptor beta chains came from one sample sequenced in a study of blood T cell repertoires in COVID-19 (dated by TCRdb to 2020 to 2022). Library generation was performed with the immunoSEQ multiplex PCR assay. TCRdb obtained this table from immuneACCESS and retained in-frame rearrangements with V and J assigned. These tables miss some clones; where compared with another copy, unresolved V genes account for less than half of the shortfall, and the remainder is unexplained. The sample table holds fewer than 120,000 clones, of which about 80% were seen once. The leading ten clones occupy 3% to 4.5% of the sample. The material sequenced was peripheral blood. Source of these receptors: a woman of 80 years or more with acute or convalescent COVID-19.

The rearrangement uses TRBV5-1 and TRBJ2-3; 9 positions agree with TRBD1. Unmatched junction bases numbered 4, after V lost 0 bases and J lost 2 bases. CDR1 and CDR2 (germline): SGHRS, YFSETQ. The CDR3 has 16 amino acids. DNA for the CDR3: TGCGCCAGCAGCTTGGGACAGGGGGGCTCCACAGATACGCAGTATTTT. This translates into CASSLGQGGSTDTQYF.

The gene calls are TRBV27 and TRBJ1-6; possible D gene TRBD1, 6 bases. With 7 bases removed from V and 13 bases from J, the gap between germline ends came to 23 bases. Germline CDR1 MNHEY, CDR2 SMNVEV (reference sequence). The CDR3 covers 15 residues. The CDR3, as DNA: TGTGCCAGCACCCTCTCCGGGGCAGGGGCGGTTCCCCTCCACTTT. Encoded protein: CASTLSGAGAVPLHF.

The chain uses TRBV18 and TRBJ1-4, with 9 bases fitting TRBD1. The V gene's germline CDR1 is KGHSH and CDR2 LQKENI. The CDR3 is 16 residues long. V lost 3 bases, J lost 8 bases, and 10 bases stayed unmatched. CDR3 DNA sequence: TGTGCCAGCTCACCGAGACAGGGGGACTTTGAGGAAAAACTGTTTTTT. This encodes CASSPRQGDFEEKLFF. Complete variable domain (other parts from reference TRBV18 and TRBJ1-4): NAGVMQNPRHLVRRRGQEARLRCSPMKGHSHVYWYRQLPEEGLKFMVYLQKENIIDESGMPKERFSAEFPKEGPSILRIQQVVRGDSAAYFCASSPRQGDFEEKLFFGSGTQLSVL.

The chain is built from TRBV4-3 and TRBJ2-1; D is possibly TRBD1 (5 bases). The germline V and J ends were trimmed by 7 bases and 4 bases, with 17 bases remaining between them. The CDR3 extends over 15 amino acids. Germline V gene sequence: CDR1 LGHNA, CDR2 YSLEER. CDR3 protein: CASNKQPGLYNEQFF. CDR3 DNA sequence: TGCGCCAGCAATAAACAGCCAGGGCTTTACAATGAGCAGTTCTTC.

The V call is TRBV28, the J call TRBJ2-4, with a weak D call TRBD2 (6 bases). V was clipped by 3 bases and J by 2 bases, with 8 bases between them. CDR1 is MDHEN, CDR2 SYDVKM, per germline. This CDR3 comprises 14 residues. Here the CDR3 reads CASSFGGSKNIQYF. The CDR3 DNA reads as TGTGCCAGCAGTTTCGGGGGTTCCAAAAACATTCAGTACTTC.

This chain connects TRBV3-1 (or the pseudogene TRBV3-2) to TRBJ1-1, with D uncertain. V lost 1 base and J 2 bases, leaving 5 bases between the germline ends. Germline loops: CDR1 LGHDT, CDR2 YNNKEL (reference sequence). This CDR3 is built from 13 residues. The CDR3 DNA follows: TGTGCCAGCAGCCAAGGCGGTAACACTGAAGCTTTCTTT. Translation gives CASSQGGNTEAFF.

V usage is TRBV19 and J usage is TRBJ1-3; D remains ambiguous. The V end lost 10 bases, the J end lost 4 bases, and 17 bases lay between the germline ends. This CDR3 comprises 14 residues. Germline V lookup: CDR1 LNHDA, CDR2 SQIVND (reference sequence). Here the CDR3 DNA reads TGTGCCACAGTAGAGGGTCTATACGGAAACACCATATATTTT. It encodes CATVEGLYGNTIYF.

Only a few counts were recorded for this clone. The V call is TRBV6-5, the J call TRBJ1-5, with 7 bases aligning to TRBD1. The V gene's germline CDR1 is MNHEY and CDR2 SVGAGI. Trimming removed 10 bases from V and 4 bases from J; junction bases left unmatched: 10. This CDR3 is built from 14 residues. The CDR3 sequence is CATRGHGGNQPQHF. The CDR3 region has the DNA TGTGCCACAAGGGGGCATGGAGGGAATCAGCCCCAGCATTTT.

The rearrangement links TRBV7-9 to TRBJ1-1; tentatively, D is TRBD1 (6 bases). V lost 4 bases and J lost 4, with 13 bases in between. In germline, CDR1 is SEHNR, CDR2 FQNEAQ (reference sequence). The CDR3 loop spans 14 amino acids. The CDR3 here is CASSSEGGSTEAFF. The CDR3 DNA reads TGTGCCAGCAGCTCGGAGGGGGGGAGCACTGAAGCTTTCTTT. The full variable domain, its missing parts supplied by reference TRBV7-9 and TRBJ1-1, is DTGVSQNPRHKITKRGQNVTFRCDPISEHNRLYWYRQTLGQGPEFLTYFQNEAQLEKSRLLSDRFSAERPKGSFSTLEIQRTEQGDSAMYLCASSSEGGSTEAFFGQGTRLTVV.

The chain recombines TRBV7-2 with TRBJ2-7, with 10 nucleotides matching TRBD2. The germline V gene has CDR1 SGHTA and CDR2 FQGNSA. There are 15 residues in the CDR3. Losses at the gene ends were 7 bases for V and 4 bases for J; bases not matched to a gene: 10. CDR3 residues: CASTYSASGSYEQYF. Here the CDR3 DNA reads TGTGCCAGCACCTATTCGGCTAGCGGGAGTTACGAGCAGTACTTC.

The chain couples TRBV29-1 to TRBJ2-2; D unresolved. CDR1 and CDR2 from the germline V gene are SQVTM and ANQGSEA. V shed 8 bases and J shed 7 bases, with 11 bases lying between them. The CDR3 sequence is 11 residues long. CDR3 amino acids: CSPLGGGELFF. The DNA for the CDR3 is TGCAGCCCCCTTGGCGGCGGGGAGCTGTTTTTT.

CDR3: CAISLSSGDTDTQYF. Written as DNA, the CDR3 is TGTGCCATCAGCCTAAGTAGCGGGGATACCGATACGCAGTATTTT. V gene TRBV10-3 combines with J gene TRBJ2-3, with 8 bases that match TRBD2. V was clipped by 6 bases and J by 6 bases; unmatched bases: 11. Germline V gives CDR1 ENHRY, CDR2 SYGVKD. This CDR3 spans 15 amino acids.

This sequence joins TRBV19 and TRBJ1-5; D possibly corresponds to TRBD1 (6 bases). V lost 5 bases to trimming and J lost 5 bases, with 13 bases between them. The germline V gene has CDR1 LNHDA and CDR2 SQIVND (reference sequence). The CDR3 runs to 14 residues. CDR3 residues: CASSYPGTYQPQHF. The CDR3, as DNA: TGTGCCAGTAGTTACCCCGGGACATATCAGCCCCAGCATTTT.

CDR3 in DNA: TGTGCCAGTAGTACCCGTCCCGACAGCTACAATGAGCAGTTCTTC. Its protein is CASSTRPDSYNEQFF. The chain uses TRBV19 and TRBJ2-1, with a weak D call TRBD1 (5 bases). The V gene's germline CDR1 is LNHDA and CDR2 SQIVND (reference sequence). This CDR3 is built from 15 residues. Trimming shortened V by 4 bases and J by 3 bases, and 13 bases separated the two germline ends.

This clone showed up just once. V and J are TRBV7-2 and TRBJ2-3; D perhaps matches TRBD1 (6 bases). CDR1 and CDR2 from the germline V gene are SGHTA and FQGNSA. The CDR3 totals 13 residues. V dropped 5 bases and J dropped 6 bases, with 12 bases sitting between them. CDR3 nucleotides: TGTGCCAGCAGCGGGGGCGGGTCGGATACGCAGTATTTT. Protein sequence: CASSGGGSDTQYF. The whole variable domain, remainder taken from reference TRBV7-2 and TRBJ2-3, is GAGVSQSPSNKVTEKGKDVELRCDPISGHTALYWYRQSLGQGLEFLIYFQGNSAPDKSGLPSDRFSAERTGGSVSTLTIQRTQQEDSAVYLCASSGGGSDTQYFGPGTRLTVL.

This sequence joins TRBV4-2 and TRBJ2-7; 7 bases fit TRBD2. Germline CDR1 LGHNA, CDR2 YNFKEQ. J was trimmed by 3 bases and V by 0 bases; bases with no gene match: 5. This CDR3 has 15 residues. The CDR3 coding sequence is TGTGCCAGCAGCCAAGAGGACCGGGACTACTACGAGCAGTACTTC. Residues: CASSQEDRDYYEQYF.

V is TRBV5-4 and J is TRBJ2-1; 11 positions agree with TRBD1. This CDR3 region has 15 residues. The germline V gene has CDR1 SGHNT and CDR2 YYREEE (reference sequence). The ends lost 4 bases at V and 6 bases at J; junction bases unmatched: 6. CDR3 nucleotides: TGTGCCAGCAGCGGCGGACAGGGGGCGAGCAATGAGCAGTTCTTC. Translated, it gives CASSGGQGASNEQFF.

The chain has TRBV11-1 and TRBJ1-1; D unclear. V lost 2 bases and J 2 bases, leaving 9 bases between the germline ends. Germline V lookup: CDR1 SGHAT, CDR2 FQDESV (reference sequence). This CDR3 has 14 amino acids. The CDR3 nucleotides are TGTGCCAGCAGCTTACAGGCGACAAACACTGAAGCTTTCTTT. It specifies CASSLQATNTEAFF. Variable domain in full (rest from reference TRBV11-1 and TRBJ1-1): EAEVAQSPRYKITEKSQAVAFWCDPISGHATLYWYRQILGQGPELLVQFQDESVVDDSQLPKDRFSAERLKGVDSTLKIQPAELGDSAMYLCASSLQATNTEAFFGQGTRLTVV.

In nucleotides, the CDR3 is TGTGCCAGCGGAAAAGCGGGGGGAGCCAAAAACATTCAGTACTTC. Residues: CASGKAGGAKNIQYF. This chain joins TRBV28 and TRBJ2-4, with 9 bases aligning to TRBD2. This CDR3 comprises 15 residues. Germline loops: CDR1 MDHEN, CDR2 SYDVKM. The J segment lost 0 bases and the V segment lost 8 bases, leaving 5 bases of the junction unmatched.

This clone was seen only a few times. The chain combines TRBV7-3 with TRBJ2-3; 7 bases map to TRBD2. This CDR3 contains 14 residues. Germline values: CDR1 SGHTA, CDR2 FQGTGA. V was clipped by 0 bases and J by 6 bases; unmatched bases: 3. DNA for the CDR3: TGTGCCAGCAGCTTAACTGGGACTACTGATACGCAGTATTTT. It is translated as CASSLTGTTDTQYF.

V gene TRBV7-2 combines with J gene TRBJ1-6; TRBD1 aligns across 7 bases. The CDR3 totals 14 residues. The V segment lost 3 bases and the J segment 7 bases; nucleotides outside the gene matches: 3. Germline V lookup: CDR1 SGHTA, CDR2 FQGNSA. This chain's CDR3 is CASSFFRGNSPLHF. The CDR3 DNA is TGTGCCAGCAGCTTCTTCAGGGGGAATTCACCCCTCCACTTT.

The V gene is TRBV11-2, the J gene TRBJ1-3; D might be TRBD1 (6 bases). The length of the CDR3 is 16 residues. The V and J ends lost 1 base and 4 bases respectively, with 14 bases between them. Germline values: CDR1 SGHAT, CDR2 FQNNGV. The CDR3 reads CASSLVGTGQGNTIYF. The CDR3 nucleotides are TGTGCCAGCAGCTTAGTTGGCACAGGGCAAGGAAACACCATATATTTT.

V usage is TRBV5-4 and J usage is TRBJ2-1; D is possibly TRBD1 (8 bases). The V end lost 4 bases, the J end lost 7 bases, and 21 bases lay between the germline ends. The V gene's germline CDR1 is SGHNT and CDR2 YYREEE (reference sequence). The CDR3 runs to 16 residues. The chain's CDR3 is CASSRQGAGDRNEQFF. The CDR3 DNA reads TGTGCCAGCAGCCGTCAGGGGGCGGGAGATCGAAATGAGCAGTTCTTC.

The chain couples TRBV5-1 to TRBJ2-1, with 12 bases matching TRBD2. The J segment lost 6 bases and the V segment lost 0 bases, leaving 4 bases of the junction unmatched. Germline V CDR1 and CDR2: SGHRS, YFSETQ. The length of the CDR3 is 16 residues. CDR3 sequence: CASSLGLAGVFNEQFF. The CDR3 region has the DNA TGCGCCAGCAGCTTGGGACTAGCGGGAGTTTTCAATGAGCAGTTCTTC.

This clone was seen a handful of times. The rearrangement links TRBV27 to TRBJ2-1, with unresolved D. The germline V and J ends were trimmed by 6 bases and 5 bases, with 17 bases remaining between them. The CDR3 loop spans 15 amino acids. The V gene's germline CDR1 is MNHEY and CDR2 SMNVEV (reference sequence). The CDR3 spells CASSPRLVADNEQFF. In DNA form, the CDR3 reads TGTGCCAGCAGCCCTAGACTTGTCGCGGACAATGAGCAGTTCTTC.

This rearrangement joins TRBV14 to TRBJ1-2; 8 bases are a match to TRBD1. This CDR3 spans 15 amino acids. Germline V gives CDR1 SGHDN, CDR2 FVKESK. With 2 bases clipped from V and 7 bases from J, the junction kept 9 bases outside the gene matches. The CDR3 here is CASSQPSPGQAGYTF. CDR3 DNA sequence: TGTGCCAGCAGCCAACCATCACCGGGACAGGCTGGCTACACCTTC.

The rearrangement joins TRBV5-4 to TRBJ1-1; 9 bases agree with TRBD1. V gave up 4 bases and J gave up 0 bases; unmatched junction bases: 10. Germline values: CDR1 SGHNT, CDR2 YYREEE (reference sequence). The length of the CDR3 is 17 residues. Here the CDR3 DNA reads TGTGCCAGCAGCCTTTTGAGAGGGACAGGGATGAACACTGAAGCTTTCTTT. It is translated as CASSLLRGTGMNTEAFF.

The chain uses TRBV10-2 and TRBJ1-1; D unresolved. Germline CDR1 WSHSY, CDR2 SAAADI. Trimming removed 2 bases from V and 11 bases from J, with 9 bases in between. There are 11 residues in the CDR3. CDR3 nucleotides: TGCGCCAGCAGTGAGATGGTGAGTGCTTTCTTT. It is translated as CASSEMVSAFF.

J is TRBJ1-2 and V is TRBV6-5; 12 bases map to TRBD1. V was pared by 4 bases and J by 8 bases, with 5 bases of the junction left unmatched. The CDR3 is 14 amino acids. The germline V gene has CDR1 MNHEY and CDR2 SVGAGI. The CDR3 bases are TGTGCCAGCAGTTCCTTCGGGACAGGGGGCGGCTACACCTTC. Protein sequence: CASSSFGTGGGYTF.

The V and J genes are TRBV7-2 and TRBJ2-3; 9 nucleotides align to TRBD1. V dropped 3 bases and J dropped 2; count of bases not matched to a gene: 3. The CDR3 consists of 15 residues. Germline assignment: CDR1 SGHTA and CDR2 FQGNSA. The CDR3 is CASSFRDRDTDTQYF. CDR3 DNA: TGTGCCAGCAGCTTCCGGGACAGGGACACAGATACGCAGTATTTT.

The chain recombines TRBV7-8 with TRBJ2-2; 14 bases are shared with TRBD2. V shed 4 bases and J 4 bases; nucleotides not matched to a gene: 5. CDR1 and CDR2 from the germline V gene are SGHVS and FQNEAQ. CDR3 length: 17 amino acids. CDR3 sequence reads: CASSSRLAGGPTGELFF. CDR3 in DNA: TGTGCCAGCAGCTCTAGACTAGCGGGAGGGCCCACCGGGGAGCTGTTTTTT.

The rearrangement joins TRBV24-1 to TRBJ1-2; D is undetermined. Germline CDR1 and CDR2: KGHDR and SFDVKD. The length of the CDR3 is 14 residues. Trimming cost V 4 bases and J 5 bases, with 13 bases left between them. CDR3 nucleotide sequence: TGTGCCACCAGTGACGAGGGAAAAGGGTATGGCTACACCTTC. Residues: CATSDEGKGYGYTF.